The 23 T cell receptor beta chains below were found in one sample sequenced in a study of T cells in Graves' hyperthyroidism and ophthalmopathy. Regions amplified from RNA transcripts were the TCR beta CDR3 regions. Initially, a first-round RT-PCR of the TCR CDR3 employed the HTBI primer set. TCRdb re-derived calls from the multiplex PCR reads in MiXCR, one entry per CDR3 protein. The sample holds under 400,000 distinct CDR3 sequences; around 25% are singletons and the top ten take about 70%. The sequencing input was blood. These receptors were collected from a man between 50 and 59 years old with Graves' hyperthyroidism.

V usage is TRBV24-1 and J usage is TRBJ1-5; tentative D call: TRBD1 (5 bases). The CDR3 has 14 residues. The V and J ends lost 6 bases and 1 base respectively, with 9 bases between them. The germline V gene encodes CDR1 KGHDR and CDR2 SFDVKD. CDR3 loop: CATSQAGSNQPQHF. The CDR3 region has the DNA TGTGCCACCAGTCAGGCAGGGAGCAATCAGCCCCAGCATTTT.

The chain has TRBV6-1 and TRBJ1-1; D may be TRBD1 (5 bases). The CDR3 spans 15 residues. The ends were cut back, 4 bases at V and 4 bases at J, with 16 bases in the middle. Germline CDR1 is MNHNS and CDR2 is SASEGT. For the CDR3, the DNA is TGTGCCAGCAGTGGGAGGGACGTCGGGAGCACTGAAGCTTTCTTT. Translating gives CASSGRDVGSTEAFF.

This clonotype was seen only a few times. The chain is built from TRBV6-6 and TRBJ1-1; D is possibly TRBD1 (5 bases). Germline loops: CDR1 MNHNY, CDR2 SVGAGI (reference sequence). This CDR3 is built from 13 residues. Trimming left V 0 bases short and J 7 bases short, with 9 bases between. The CDR3, as DNA: TGTGCCAGCAGTTACTCCGACAGAGATGAAGCTTTCTTT. Translated: CASSYSDRDEAFF.

The genes are TRBV7-2 and TRBJ1-1, with D possibly TRBD1 on 6 matching bases. V gave up 7 bases and J gave up 4 bases, with 19 bases separating them. CDR1 is SGHTA, CDR2 FQGNSA, per germline. The CDR3 consists of 15 residues. CDR3 sequence: CASTEWTERGTEAFF. CDR3 sequence (DNA): TGTGCCAGCACTGAGTGGACAGAAAGGGGCACTGAAGCTTTCTTT.

The gene calls are TRBV18 and TRBJ2-1; 11 bases match TRBD2. The V gene end was trimmed by 3 bases and the J gene end by 14 bases; junction bases not matched to a gene: 12. CDR3 length: 15 residues. Per germline, CDR1 KGHSH and CDR2 LQKENI. The CDR3, as DNA: TGTGCCAGCTCACCGGCGACTAGCGGGACCTGGGGGGAGTTCTTC. Translating it yields CASSPATSGTWGEFF. Full variable domain (outside the CDR3, taken from reference TRBV18 and TRBJ2-1): NAGVMQNPRHLVRRRGQEARLRCSPMKGHSHVYWYRQLPEEGLKFMVYLQKENIIDESGMPKERFSAEFPKEGPSILRIQQVVRGDSAAYFCASSPATSGTWGEFFGPGTRLTVL.

The V and J genes are TRBV11-3 and TRBJ2-3; unclear D gene. This CDR3 region has 15 residues. The V gene lost 0 bases and the J gene lost 8 bases, with 15 bases spanning the gap. Germline V CDR1 and CDR2: SGHNT, YENEEA. The CDR3 nucleotides are TGTGCCAGCAGCTTAGATCCGGGTAGCTGGGGTACGCAGTATTTT. Its protein is CASSLDPGSWGTQYF.

The chain couples TRBV20-1 to TRBJ2-7, with a weak D call TRBD2 (5 bases). The CDR3 has 14 residues. Looked up from germline, CDR1 is DFQATT and CDR2 is SNEGSKA (reference sequence). The V gene lost 1 base and the J gene lost 0 bases, with 10 bases spanning the gap. The CDR3 DNA is TGCAGTGCTAGAGTGGGCGGACTCTCCTACGAGCAGTACTTC. This translates into CSARVGGLSYEQYF.

The chain joins TRBV29-1 to TRBJ2-3; TRBD2 matches at 12 bases. This CDR3 region has 13 residues. J lost 1 base, V lost 7 bases, and 0 bases had no gene match. CDR1 and CDR2 (germline): SQVTM, ANQGSEA. CDR3 nucleotide sequence: TGCAGCGGACTAGCGGGAGGCACAGATACGCAGTATTTT. Protein product: CSGLAGGTDTQYF.

The CDR3 DNA follows: TGCGCCAGCAGCCCTCTAGCGGGAGGGCGCTACGAGCAGTACTTC. This gives the protein CASSPLAGGRYEQYF. This rearrangement joins TRBV5-1 to TRBJ2-7; TRBD2 aligns across 12 bases. Unmatched junction bases numbered 5, after V lost 4 bases and J lost 3 bases. Germline values: CDR1 SGHRS, CDR2 YFSETQ. This CDR3 is built from 15 residues.

Remarks on this clonotype: This sequence may be a read error, since a much larger clone differs from it by one base. The chain couples TRBV4-1 to TRBJ2-7; D is uncertain. Trimming took 4 bases from V and 2 from J, leaving 15 bases between them. From germline, CDR1 is MGHRA and CDR2 YSYEKL. This CDR3 spans 15 amino acids. CDR3 amino acids: CASSPASGWTYEQYF. The CDR3 DNA is TGCGCCAGCAGCCCCGCTTCTGGGTGGACCTACGAGCAGTACTTC.

This clonotype appeared many times. This chain uses TRBV28 with TRBJ2-5; weak D call: TRBD2 (5 bases). Trimming took 6 bases from V and 5 from J, leaving 10 bases between them. CDR1 is MDHEN, CDR2 SYDVKM, per germline. CDR3 length equals 12 residues. CDR3 residues: CASRVGGETQYF. The CDR3 bases are TGTGCCAGCAGAGTGGGCGGGGAGACCCAGTACTTC.

This clonotype was picked up many times. The rearrangement links TRBV11-2 to TRBJ2-7; the D is unclear. CDR3 length: 13 amino acids. The V and J ends lost 1 base and 4 bases respectively, with 8 bases between them. CDR1 is SGHAT and CDR2 is FQNNGV in the germline V gene. In DNA form, the CDR3 reads TGTGCCAGCAGCTTAGTGACCCCTTACGAGCAGTACTTC. Residues: CASSLVTPYEQYF.

In its sample, this clonotype was seen a few times. The chain uses TRBV5-1 and TRBJ2-1; 7 bases agree with TRBD1. J was trimmed by 1 base and V by 2 bases; bases with no gene match: 9. Germline V gene sequence: CDR1 SGHRS, CDR2 YFSETQ. There are 17 residues in the CDR3. CDR3 sequence: CASSFSLDRVSYNEQFF. The CDR3 bases are TGCGCCAGCAGCTTTTCCCTCGACAGGGTGTCCTACAATGAGCAGTTCTTC.

The V gene is TRBV24-1, the J gene TRBJ1-1, with 8 bases fitting TRBD1. CDR3 length: 14 amino acids. J was trimmed by 1 base and V by 7 bases; bases with no gene match: 4. Germline CDR1 KGHDR, CDR2 SFDVKD. For the CDR3, the DNA is TGTGCCACCAGGGGGACAGGCTGGAACACTGAAGCTTTCTTT. Protein product: CATRGTGWNTEAFF.

This chain's CDR3 is CASSSGLAGLKSYEQYF. DNA of the CDR3: TGCGCCAGCAGCTCGGGACTAGCGGGGCTAAAATCCTACGAGCAGTACTTC. V is TRBV5-1 and J is TRBJ2-7, with 13 positions matching TRBD2. The germline V gene has CDR1 SGHRS and CDR2 YFSETQ. The CDR3 is made up of 17 amino acids. The ends lost 3 bases at V and 1 base at J; junction bases unmatched: 7.

This clonotype has only a few counts. DNA of the CDR3: TGTGCCAGCAGCCAGGGACTAGCGGGAGTTGCCAAAAACATTCAGTACTTC. Encoded protein: CASSQGLAGVAKNIQYF. V and J are TRBV3-1 and TRBJ2-4; TRBD2 agrees at 14 bases. The CDR3 has 17 residues. The V gene's germline CDR1 is LGHDT and CDR2 YNNKEL (reference sequence). Unmatched junction bases numbered 2, after V lost 3 bases and J lost 1 base.

Notes on this clonotype: A much more abundant neighbour one base away suggests this may be a read error. As the CDR3 is not closed by the conserved phenylalanine or tryptophan, this likely results from a read error. J is TRBJ1-1 and V is TRBV3-1, with D possibly TRBD1 on 6 matching bases. Germline CDR1 reads LGHDT; CDR2 reads YNNKEL (reference sequence). CDR3 length: 13 residues. V lost 5 bases and J 1 base, leaving 8 bases between the germline ends. The CDR3 DNA is TGTGCCAGCAGCGTAGGGGGGAACACTGAAGCTTTCCTT. This sequence encodes CASSVGGNTEAFL.

This clonotype was recorded a few times. This chain connects TRBV6-1 to TRBJ2-7; TRBD1 matches 9 bases. CDR1 MNHNS and CDR2 SASEGT come from the germline V gene. With 4 bases clipped from V and 4 bases from J, the junction kept 8 bases outside the gene matches. This CDR3 has 15 residues. The CDR3: CASSAGTGSTYEQYF. The CDR3 bases are TGTGCCAGCAGTGCCGGGACAGGGTCTACATACGAGCAGTACTTC.

The chain couples TRBV24-1 to TRBJ1-2; 8 bases map to TRBD1. Per the germline V gene, CDR1 is KGHDR and CDR2 is SFDVKD. The CDR3 totals 17 residues. V trimming: 4 bases; J trimming: 5 bases; junction bases outside the gene matches: 14. The CDR3: CATSDPIRQGHDYGYTF. DNA of the CDR3: TGTGCCACCAGTGACCCTATAAGACAGGGGCATGATTATGGCTACACCTTC.

This chain connects TRBV12-3 or TRBV12-4 to TRBJ2-5; 7 nucleotides align to TRBD2. The trim removed 3 bases at V and 4 bases at J, leaving 8 bases unmatched. The CDR3 contains 15 residues. Here the CDR3 DNA reads TGTGCCAGCAGTTTCGAGGGAGGGCCTGTAGAGACCCAGTACTTC. Translation gives CASSFEGGPVETQYF.

This clonotype was detected ten times or more. The gene calls are TRBV3-1 and TRBJ2-3; D is unresolved. CDR1 and CDR2 from the germline V gene are LGHDT and YNNKEL (reference sequence). CDR3 length: 13 amino acids. The V gene lost 3 bases and the J gene lost 6 bases, with 10 bases spanning the gap. In DNA, the CDR3 is TGTGCCAGCAGCCATATTAGAACGGATACGCAGTATTTT. Its translation is CASSHIRTDTQYF.

The chain uses TRBV5-1 and TRBJ2-5; 7 bases map to TRBD1. The germline CDR1 and CDR2 sequences are SGHRS and YFSETQ. V shed 0 bases, J shed 5 bases, and the junction held 10 bases outside the gene matches. CDR3 size: 16 residues. The CDR3 sequence is CASSLVPGGITETQYF. The CDR3 region has the DNA TGCGCCAGCAGCTTGGTACCAGGGGGAATTACGGAGACCCAGTACTTC.

Concerning this clonotype itself: This may come from a read error, since a much larger clone is one base off. This chain uses TRBV6-1 with TRBJ1-1, with a possible D match to TRBD1 (5 bases). CDR1 and CDR2 from the germline V gene are MNHNS and SASEGT. Between the trimmed V and J ends, which lost 8 bases and 7 bases, there was a span of 14 bases. The CDR3 runs 12 residues. The CDR3 DNA reads TGTGCCAGCGGTGGGGACGGAGGTGAAGCTTTCTTT. This codes for CASGGDGGEAFF.